Listed below are T cell receptor beta chains from one sample, sequenced in a study of CD8 T cells in Susac syndrome. TCRdb itself ran the immunoSEQ multiplex PCR reads through MiXCR, one entry per CDR3 protein. This sample has about 200,000 distinct CDR3 sequences, with roughly 94% found just once. Material for sequencing was CD4+ T cells from PBMCs. The receptors originated from a human donor with multiple sclerosis. CDR3s include the opening cysteine and the closing phenylalanine or tryptophan. The D gene is left open where the match is weak. Expanded clones are given a class, and other clones once, few, many or no size at all.

J,size,V,D,DNA,CDR3
TRBJ2-1,.,TRBV19,.,TGTGCCAGTGCGGCGGTAGGATCCTACAATGAGCAGTTCTTC,CASAAVGSYNEQFF
TRBJ2-1,.,TRBV30,.,TGTGCCTGGAGTGGAGGGGGATCTTACAATGAGCAGTTCTTC,CAWSGGGSYNEQFF
TRBJ1-2,once,TRBV7-9,.,TGTGCCAGCAGCTACGACGGGAACTATGGCTACACCTTC,CASSYDGNYGYTF
TRBJ1-5,.,TRBV29-1,.,TGCAGCGTTAGTTTGGATAGCAATCAGCCCCAGCATTTT,CSVSLDSNQPQHF
TRBJ2-1,.,TRBV12-3/TRBV12-4,.,TGTGCCAGCAGTTTTGGCATACGAAACAATGAGCAGTTCTTC,CASSFGIRNNEQFF
TRBJ1-1,.,TRBV18,.,TGTGCCAGCTCACCAGGTCTCCTGCAGGGGACTGAAGCTTTCTTT,CASSPGLLQGTEAFF
TRBJ2-4,.,TRBV5-6,.,TGTGCCAGCAGCTCTGTAGGGGGGGCCAAAAACATTCAGTACTTC,CASSSVGGAKNIQYF
TRBJ2-7,.,TRBV2,.,TGTGCCAGCAGCTCTCTAGACTACGAGCAGTACTTC,CASSSLDYEQYF
TRBJ1-5,.,TRBV6-6,TRBD1,TGTGCCAGCCTAAAAGGGACAGGGATTAGCAATCAGCCCCAGCATTTT,CASLKGTGISNQPQHF
TRBJ2-2,.,TRBV29-1,TRBD2,TGCAGCGTCCAACCGGGACTAGCGAACACCGGGGAGCTGTTTTTT,CSVQPGLANTGELFF
TRBJ2-3,.,TRBV18,.,TGTGCCAGCTCACCGGAGAGGGGCGCAGATACGCAGTATTTT,CASSPERGADTQYF
TRBJ2-7,.,TRBV23-1,.,TGCGCCAGCAGTCAATTTCAAAACGAGCAGTACTTC,CASSQFQNEQYF
TRBJ2-5,.,TRBV27,TRBD1,TGTGCCAGCAGTTCCACGACAGGGCTCCAAGAGACCCAGTACTTC,CASSSTTGLQETQYF
TRBJ1-2,.,TRBV6-1,TRBD1,TGTGCCAGCAGATACAGGGGTAATGGCTACACCTTC,CASRYRGNGYTF
TRBJ2-7,.,TRBV18,.,TGTGCCAGCTCACCGACCCGTTCTTACGAGCAGTACTTC,CASSPTRSYEQYF
TRBJ2-5,.,TRBV5-4,TRBD2,TGTGCCAGCAGCTCCCCGACGACTAGCGGGAGCGGGGAGACCCAGTACTTC,CASSSPTTSGSGETQYF
TRBJ2-3,.,TRBV29-1,.,TGCAGCGTTGGGGGGGCAGGGCAAACAGATACGCAGTATTTT,CSVGGAGQTDTQYF
TRBJ2-7,.,TRBV3-1,.,TGTGCCAGCAGCCAAGGGTTGCTCCCGGGGGAGCACGAGCAGTACTTC,CASSQGLLPGEHEQYF
TRBJ1-6,.,TRBV20-1,.,TGCAGTGCTGCGCCGAGGGTCCCGTATAATTCACCCCTCCACTTT,CSAAPRVPYNSPLHF
TRBJ1-2,.,TRBV20-1,TRBD1,TGCAGTGCTAGCCACACAGGGGGCAATGGCTACACCTTC,CSASHTGGNGYTF
TRBJ2-5,.,TRBV20-1,.,TGCAGTGCCCAGGGGTGGGGCGGCTTTATGCGGGAGACCCAGTACTTC,CSAQGWGGFMRETQYF
TRBJ1-4,once,TRBV29-1,.,TGCAGCGTGGACACAGGGACGACTAATGAAAAACTGTTTTTT,CSVDTGTTNEKLFF
TRBJ2-5,.,TRBV5-1,.,TGCGCCAGCAGCTTGGGACAGCCCGGACCGCGGGGACAGTACTTC,CASSLGQPGPRGQYF
TRBJ1-5,.,TRBV30,.,TGTGCCTGGAAAGCTCAGCCCCAGCATTTT,CAWKAQPQHF
TRBJ1-1,.,TRBV30,TRBD1,TGTGCCTGGTATTCCAGGACAGGCAACACTGAAGCTTTCTTT,CAWYSRTGNTEAFF
TRBJ1-5,.,TRBV2,.,TGTGCCAGCAGTTTCGAGGGGAGCAGTCTGCGGAATCAGCCCCAGCATTTT,CASSFEGSSLRNQPQHF
TRBJ2-3,.,TRBV20-1,.,TGCAGTGCTAGAGATCGAGGGACGCAGTATTTT,CSARDRGTQYF
TRBJ2-5,.,TRBV6-5,.,TGTGCCAGCTGGAGGTCCGGCGAGACCCAGTACTTC,CASWRSGETQYF
TRBJ1-6,.,TRBV27,.,TGTGCCAGCAGTCATGAGACAAGTAGCTCCTATAATTCACCCCTCCACTTT,CASSHETSSSYNSPLHF
TRBJ2-1,.,TRBV5-6,.,TGTGCCAGCCTTCAGGGGCGAATAAATGAGCAGTTCTTC,CASLQGRINEQFF
TRBJ1-6,.,TRBV20-1,.,TGCAGTGCTAGAGGCGGGCAGGGGAGGGATTCACCCCTCCACTTT,CSARGGQGRDSPLHF
TRBJ2-1,.,TRBV11-2,.,TGTGCCAGCAGCTTAGTTAGGTATGAGCAGTTCTTC,CASSLVRYEQFF
TRBJ1-2,.,TRBV6-6,.,TGTGCCAGCAGTTACTCGTACAAAGGCGGCTACACCTTC,CASSYSYKGGYTF
TRBJ2-6,.,TRBV3-1,.,TGTGCCAGCAGCCTTACCTACTCTGGGGCCAACGTCCTGACTTTC,CASSLTYSGANVLTF
TRBJ2-3,.,TRBV11-3,.,TGTGCCAGCAGCTCCCGAACCGTACATGCGGGGCCCGGCACAGATACGCAGTATTTT,CASSSRTVHAGPGTDTQYF
TRBJ2-1,.,TRBV20-1,TRBD2,TGCAGTGCTAGTGCCCCAGGCGGGGGGGCGACCAATGAGCAGTTCTTC,CSASAPGGGATNEQFF
TRBJ1-4,.,TRBV29-1,.,TGCAGCGTTCAGGGTAGGGCTAATGAAAAACTGTTTTTT,CSVQGRANEKLFF
TRBJ1-5,.,TRBV29-1,.,TGCAGCGTTCGATGGGGGGTGAACAGCAATCAGCCCCAGCATTTT,CSVRWGVNSNQPQHF
TRBJ2-2,once,TRBV12-3/TRBV12-4,.,TGTGCCAGCAGTTTATCGGGGCACAGGAACACCGGGGAGCTGTTTTTT,CASSLSGHRNTGELFF
TRBJ2-3,.,TRBV29-1,TRBD1,TGCAGCGTTGGGGACAGCCTTAGGTTCACAGATACGCAGTATTTT,CSVGDSLRFTDTQYF
TRBJ2-3,.,TRBV12-3/TRBV12-4,TRBD1,TGTGCCAGCAGTCTTGGCACCGGGACAGGGGCCGCAGATACGCAGTATTTT,CASSLGTGTGAADTQYF
TRBJ2-7,.,TRBV2,.,TGTGCCAGCAGTGAAATAAGGCTAGCCGACAACGAGCAGTACTTC,CASSEIRLADNEQYF
TRBJ1-2,.,TRBV20-1,.,TGCAGTGCTAGAGCCGAGGTTGGCAGGGGCTACGGCTACACCTTC,CSARAEVGRGYGYTF
TRBJ2-5,.,TRBV7-2,.,TGTGCCAGCAGCCGACAGGATCGGGGGGAGACCCAGTACTTC,CASSRQDRGETQYF
TRBJ1-3,once,TRBV12-3/TRBV12-4,TRBD1,TGTGCCAGCAGCCCTAACATAGCAAGGACAGGGGAAGACGGAAACACCATATATTTT,CASSPNIARTGEDGNTIYF
TRBJ2-3,.,TRBV30,TRBD2,TGTGCCTGGAGCGAGGGACTAAATACGCAGTATTTT,CAWSEGLNTQYF
TRBJ2-5,.,TRBV12-3/TRBV12-4,.,TGTGCCAGCGGTTGGTCGAATACCCAGTACTTC,CASGWSNTQYF
TRBJ1-5,.,TRBV15,.,TGTGCCACCAGCAGATCGGGGGCAGGGAGTGTAGAGCCCCAGCATTTT,CATSRSGAGSVEPQHF
TRBJ2-2,.,TRBV30,TRBD2,TGTGCCTGGAGCGCCCTCCTAGCGGATGTTAACACCGGGGAGCTGTTTTTT,CAWSALLADVNTGELFF
TRBJ1-2,.,TRBV5-6,TRBD1,TGTGCCAGCAGCTCCGGGACAGGGAGCGGCTACACCTTC,CASSSGTGSGYTF
TRBJ1-5,.,TRBV30,.,TGTGCCTGGACCTCGGGACTTAAGGGGCAGCCCCAGCATTTT,CAWTSGLKGQPQHF
TRBJ2-3,.,TRBV30,.,TGTGCCTGGAGAGAGGGATTAGGGACAGATACGCAGTATTTT,CAWREGLGTDTQYF
TRBJ2-7,.,TRBV18,TRBD1,TGTGCCAGCTCACGTACAGGGGGCTCCCCCTACGAGCAGTACTTC,CASSRTGGSPYEQYF
TRBJ2-5,.,TRBV20-1,.,TGCAGTGCTAGTTTTGGACAGACTGATCAAGAGACCCAGTACTTC,CSASFGQTDQETQYF
TRBJ2-1,once,TRBV11-2,.,TGTGCCAGCAGTTCGGACTTCGGCAATGAGCAGTTCTTC,CASSSDFGNEQFF
TRBJ1-1,.,TRBV3-1,.,TGTGCCAGCAGTCAAGGTCATTTGAACACTGAAGCTTTCTTT,CASSQGHLNTEAFF
TRBJ2-7,.,TRBV18,.,TGTGCCAGCTCACCACGTGGACAGCTCTCCTACGAGCAGTACTTC,CASSPRGQLSYEQYF
TRBJ1-2,.,TRBV12-3/TRBV12-4,.,TGTGCCAGCAGCCCGGACAGTGCGAAGGGCTACACCTTC,CASSPDSAKGYTF
TRBJ2-2,.,TRBV29-1,.,TGCAGCGTCCGGACCGGGACTCCGAACACCGGGGAGCTGTTTTTT,CSVRTGTPNTGELFF